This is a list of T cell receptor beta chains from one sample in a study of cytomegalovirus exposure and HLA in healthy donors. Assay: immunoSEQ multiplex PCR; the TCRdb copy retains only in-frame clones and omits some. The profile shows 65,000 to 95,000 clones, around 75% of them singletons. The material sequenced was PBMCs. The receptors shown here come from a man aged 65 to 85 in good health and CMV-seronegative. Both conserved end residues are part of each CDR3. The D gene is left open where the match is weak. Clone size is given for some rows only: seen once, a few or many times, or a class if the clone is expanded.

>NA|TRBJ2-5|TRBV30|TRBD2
CAWSGGGGETQYF
TGTGCCTGGAGTGGTGGGGGGGGAGAGACCCAGTACTTC
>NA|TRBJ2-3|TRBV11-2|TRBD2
CASSLGTSGTDTQYF
TGTGCCAGCAGCCTCGGGACTAGCGGGACAGATACGCAGTATTTT
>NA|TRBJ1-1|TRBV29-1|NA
CSVARVNTEAFF
TGCAGCGTTGCGCGGGTGAACACTGAAGCTTTCTTT
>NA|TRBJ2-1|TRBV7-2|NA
CASSLAQGHNEQFF
TGTGCCAGCAGCTTAGCGCAGGGCCACAATGAGCAGTTCTTC
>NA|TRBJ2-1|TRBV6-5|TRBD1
CASSYWGQGAYEQFF
TGTGCCAGCAGTTACTGGGGACAGGGGGCATATGAGCAGTTCTTC
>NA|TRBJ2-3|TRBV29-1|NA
CSVGEASTDTQYF
TGCAGCGTTGGGGAGGCTAGCACAGATACGCAGTATTTT
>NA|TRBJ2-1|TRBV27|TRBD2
CASSLWASGRYNEQFF
TGTGCCAGCAGTTTATGGGCTAGCGGGAGGTACAATGAGCAGTTCTTC
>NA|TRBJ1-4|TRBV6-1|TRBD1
CASSGWDRGLTNEKLFF
TGTGCCAGCAGTGGTTGGGACAGGGGGCTCACTAATGAAAAACTGTTTTTT
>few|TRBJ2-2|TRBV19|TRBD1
CASTRTGRGGELFF
TGTGCCAGTACCAGGACAGGGAGAGGCGGGGAGCTGTTTTTT
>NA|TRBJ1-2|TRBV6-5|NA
CASSSWGRPNYGYTF
TGTGCCAGCAGTTCATGGGGCAGGCCAAACTATGGCTACACCTTC
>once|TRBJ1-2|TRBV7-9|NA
CASSLGRDDNGYTF
TGTGCCAGCAGCTTAGGCAGGGATGACAATGGCTACACCTTC
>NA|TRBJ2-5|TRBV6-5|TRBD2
CASSYGTSGGAGEQYF
TGTGCCAGCAGTTACGGTACTAGCGGGGGGGCCGGGGAGCAGTACTTC
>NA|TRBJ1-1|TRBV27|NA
CASRGGGGAFF
TGTGCCAGCAGAGGGGGGGGAGGAGCTTTCTTT
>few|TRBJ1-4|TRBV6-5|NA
CASSHTLNEKLFF
TGTGCCAGCTCGCACACGCTTAATGAAAAACTGTTTTTT